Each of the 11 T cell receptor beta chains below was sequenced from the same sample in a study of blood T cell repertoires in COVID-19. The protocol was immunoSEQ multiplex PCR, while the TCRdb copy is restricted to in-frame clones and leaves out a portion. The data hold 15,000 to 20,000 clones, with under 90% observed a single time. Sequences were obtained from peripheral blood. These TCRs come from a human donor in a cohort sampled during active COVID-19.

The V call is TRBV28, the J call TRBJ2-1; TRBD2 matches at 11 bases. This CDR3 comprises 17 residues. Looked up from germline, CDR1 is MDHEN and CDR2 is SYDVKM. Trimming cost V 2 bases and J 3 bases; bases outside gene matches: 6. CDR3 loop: CASSLGLGTSGYNEQFF. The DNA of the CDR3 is TGTGCCAGCAGTTTAGGGCTGGGGACTAGCGGCTACAATGAGCAGTTCTTC.

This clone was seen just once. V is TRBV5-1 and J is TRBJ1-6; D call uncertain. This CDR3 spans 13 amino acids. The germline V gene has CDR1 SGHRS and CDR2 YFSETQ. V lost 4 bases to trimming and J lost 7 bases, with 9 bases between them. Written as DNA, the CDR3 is TGCGCCAGCAGCCCGGCGGGGAATTCACCCCTCCACTTT. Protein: CASSPAGNSPLHF.

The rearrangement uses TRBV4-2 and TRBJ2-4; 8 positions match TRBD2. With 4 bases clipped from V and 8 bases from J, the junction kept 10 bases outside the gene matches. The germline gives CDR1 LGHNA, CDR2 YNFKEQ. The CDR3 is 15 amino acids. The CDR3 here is CASSPLGSGRDIQYF. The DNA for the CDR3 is TGTGCCAGCAGCCCCCTCGGGAGCGGGAGAGACATTCAGTACTTC.

CDR3 DNA: TGTGCCAGCAGCTTAGAGGCGGCTAGCGGTACCAAAAACATTCAGTACTTC. This encodes CASSLEAASGTKNIQYF. The chain recombines TRBV11-2 with TRBJ2-4; TRBD2 matches 7 bases. V was clipped by 0 bases and J by 2 bases; unmatched bases: 7. This CDR3 comprises 17 residues. CDR1 is SGHAT, CDR2 FQNNGV, per germline.

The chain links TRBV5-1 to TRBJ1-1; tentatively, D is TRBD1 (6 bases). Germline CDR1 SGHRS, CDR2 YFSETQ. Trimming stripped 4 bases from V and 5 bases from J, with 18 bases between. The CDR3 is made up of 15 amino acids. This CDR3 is CASSTRDTKRTEAFF. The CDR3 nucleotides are TGCGCCAGCAGCACCCGGGACACCAAGAGGACTGAAGCTTTCTTT.

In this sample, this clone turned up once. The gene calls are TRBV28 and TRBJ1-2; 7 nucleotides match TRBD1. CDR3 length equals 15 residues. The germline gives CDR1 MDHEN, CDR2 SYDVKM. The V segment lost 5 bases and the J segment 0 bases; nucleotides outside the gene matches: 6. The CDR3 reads CASSLDRVSNYGYTF. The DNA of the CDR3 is TGTGCCAGCAGTCTTGACAGGGTATCTAACTATGGCTACACCTTC.

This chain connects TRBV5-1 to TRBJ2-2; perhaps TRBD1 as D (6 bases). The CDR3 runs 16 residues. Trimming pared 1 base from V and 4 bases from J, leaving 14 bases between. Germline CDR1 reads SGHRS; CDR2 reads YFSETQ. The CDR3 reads CASSLRTVGGTGELFF. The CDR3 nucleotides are TGCGCCAGCAGCTTGAGGACAGTGGGCGGCACCGGGGAGCTGTTTTTT. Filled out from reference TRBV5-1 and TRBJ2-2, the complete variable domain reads KAGVTQTPRYLIKTRGQQVTLSCSPISGHRSVSWYQQTPGQGLQFLFEYFSETQRNKGNFPGRFSGRQFSNSRSEMNVSTLELGDSALYLCASSLRTVGGTGELFFGEGSRLTVL.

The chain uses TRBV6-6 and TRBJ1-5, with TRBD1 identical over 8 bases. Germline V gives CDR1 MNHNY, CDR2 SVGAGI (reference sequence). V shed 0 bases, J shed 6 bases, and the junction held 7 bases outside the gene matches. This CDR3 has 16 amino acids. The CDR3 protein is CASSYSIQGAGQPQHF. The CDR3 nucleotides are TGTGCCAGCAGTTACTCGATCCAGGGGGCAGGTCAGCCCCAGCATTTT.

CDR3 region: CATSPVTGELFF. The CDR3 region has the DNA TGTGCCACCAGTCCAGTCACCGGGGAGCTGTTTTTT. The chain has TRBV24-1 and TRBJ2-2, with D unresolved. This CDR3 contains 12 residues. Germline V gene sequence: CDR1 KGHDR, CDR2 SFDVKD. Between the trimmed V and J ends, which lost 6 bases and 4 bases, there was a span of 5 bases.

The CDR3 DNA reads TGCGCCAGCAGCTTTACCGGGACTAGCGGAAATACGCAGTATTTT. The encoded protein is CASSFTGTSGNTQYF. The genes are TRBV5-1 and TRBJ2-3; 11 nucleotides match TRBD2. Trimming took 2 bases from V and 7 from J; bases not matched to a gene: 6. Per the germline V gene, CDR1 is SGHRS and CDR2 is YFSETQ. CDR3 size: 15 residues. Supplemented by reference TRBV5-1 and TRBJ2-3, the full variable domain reads KAGVTQTPRYLIKTRGQQVTLSCSPISGHRSVSWYQQTPGQGLQFLFEYFSETQRNKGNFPGRFSGRQFSNSRSEMNVSTLELGDSALYLCASSFTGTSGNTQYFGPGTRLTVL.

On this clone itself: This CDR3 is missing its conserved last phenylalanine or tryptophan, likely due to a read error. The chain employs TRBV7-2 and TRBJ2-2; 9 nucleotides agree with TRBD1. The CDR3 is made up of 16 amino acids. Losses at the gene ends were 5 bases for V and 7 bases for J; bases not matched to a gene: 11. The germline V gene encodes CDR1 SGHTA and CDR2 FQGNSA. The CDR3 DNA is TGTGCCAGCAGCGAGACGGGACAGGGATATAGCGGGGAGCTGTTTCTT. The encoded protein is CASSETGQGYSGELFL.